This TCR beta chain was recorded in a study of blood T cell repertoires in COVID-19. Study context: T cells, B-cell-depleted T cells, or PBMCs supplied cDNA or gDNA.

V was clipped by 5 bases and J by 3 bases, with 14 bases between them. This CDR3 has 14 residues. Germline V CDR1 and CDR2: MDHEN, SYDVKM. Cohort 3 recovery required two negative PCRs, clearance, or symptom resolution. Authors' analysis steps: Reference gene primers were amplified, and this amplification served to estimate nucleated cell counts. TCRdb's copy holds only in-frame clones and misses some; the assay was immunoSEQ multiplex PCR. V, J and clone size were drawn from that table, and D and trimming were deduced from the DNA. This sample carries under 300,000 clones, 80% to 90% of them seen once, and the ten largest clones take approximately 2%.

Sequencing was performed on PBMCs or T cells enriched from blood (not recorded which). This clonotype originated in a woman in her forties or fifties who had recovered from COVID-19. This chain uses TRBV28 with TRBJ2-7; D may be TRBD1 (6 bases). Here the CDR3 DNA reads TGTGCCAGCAGTGAGACAGGTTCTATCTACGAGCAGTACTTC. This codes for CASSETGSIYEQYF.